The 6 T cell receptor beta chains given below trace back to one sample, sequenced in a study of beta chain features in type 1 diabetes. Reverse transcribing all isolated RNA meant expressed TCRB transcripts were sequenced. Here immunoSEQ multiplex PCR was the method, and the copy in TCRdb shows in-frame clones only, minus some. The sample contains about 470,000 clones, roughly 30% of which appear only once. The sample taken for sequencing was naive CD4+ T cells from blood. These receptor sequences come from a man aged 18 to 35 in good health.

Details on this clone: The same CDR3 is also encoded by other DNA sequences in this sample. The chain uses TRBV30 and TRBJ2-5; no firm D call. Germline CDR1 is GTSNPN and CDR2 is SVGIG (reference sequence). This CDR3 contains 12 residues. V lost 4 bases to trimming and J lost 1 base, with 7 bases between them. The CDR3 spells CAWTSGQETQYF. CDR3 DNA sequence: TGTGCCTGGACCTCCGGCCAAGAGACCCAGTACTTC.

Comment on this clone: Additional DNA sequences in this sample encode the identical CDR3. The V call is TRBV5-1, the J call TRBJ2-1, with TRBD2 as a possible D gene (6 bases). The germline V gene encodes CDR1 SGHRS and CDR2 YFSETQ. V lost 0 bases and J 1 base, leaving 8 bases between the germline ends. The CDR3 is 15 amino acids. CDR3 coding DNA: TGCGCCAGCAGCTTGGCGGGGGAGTCCTACAATGAGCAGTTCTTC. It codes for CASSLAGESYNEQFF.

The chain joins TRBV14 to TRBJ1-2; TRBD1 might be the D (5 bases). The CDR3 consists of 14 residues. V dropped 0 bases and J dropped 7 bases, with 12 bases sitting between them. Germline V gene sequence: CDR1 SGHDN, CDR2 FVKESK. CDR3 coding DNA: TGTGCCAGCAGCCAAGAATCCTGGACAAGTGGCTACACCTTC. Residues: CASSQESWTSGYTF.

This clone was observed a few times. The J gene is TRBJ2-1, the V gene TRBV29-1, with D tentatively TRBD1 (5 bases). The CDR3 consists of 12 residues. Trimming removed 3 bases at V and 7 bases at J, with 10 bases between. The germline CDR1 and CDR2 sequences are SQVTM and ANQGSEA. CDR3 in DNA: TGCAGCGTTGACAGGGTGGAAAATGAGCAGTTCTTC. Translating gives CSVDRVENEQFF.

The chain couples TRBV6-5 to TRBJ2-4; D call uncertain. Germline V gives CDR1 MNHEY, CDR2 SVGAGI. The CDR3 is made up of 13 amino acids. Deletions cut 8 bases from V and 0 bases from J, with 8 bases between. CDR3 sequence reads: CASRRLAKNIQYF. The CDR3 DNA reads TGTGCCAGCCGGAGACTAGCCAAAAACATTCAGTACTTC.

This clone has more than one count but fewer than ten. This sequence joins TRBV30 and TRBJ2-7; 8 bases fit TRBD2. The V segment lost 3 bases and the J segment 2 bases; nucleotides outside the gene matches: 9. Germline V gene lookup returns CDR1 GTSNPN and CDR2 SVGIG (reference sequence). The CDR3 has 15 amino acids. The CDR3 DNA reads as TGTGCCTGGAGAAGGGGCGGGAGGACCACCTACGAGCAGTACTTC. It codes for CAWRRGGRTTYEQYF.